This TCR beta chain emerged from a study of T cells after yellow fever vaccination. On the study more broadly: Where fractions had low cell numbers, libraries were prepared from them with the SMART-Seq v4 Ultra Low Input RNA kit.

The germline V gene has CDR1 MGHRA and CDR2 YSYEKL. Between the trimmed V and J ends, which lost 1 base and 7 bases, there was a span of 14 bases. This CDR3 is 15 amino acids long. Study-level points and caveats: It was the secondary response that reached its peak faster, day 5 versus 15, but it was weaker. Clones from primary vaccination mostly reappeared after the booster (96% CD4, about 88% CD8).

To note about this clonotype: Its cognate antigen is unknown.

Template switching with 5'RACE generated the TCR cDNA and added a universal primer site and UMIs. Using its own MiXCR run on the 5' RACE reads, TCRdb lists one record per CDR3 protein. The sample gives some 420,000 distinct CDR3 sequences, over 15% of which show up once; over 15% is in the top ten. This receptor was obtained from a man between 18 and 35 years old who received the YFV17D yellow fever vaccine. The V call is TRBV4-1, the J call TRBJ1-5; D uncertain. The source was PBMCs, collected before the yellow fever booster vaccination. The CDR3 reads CASSQGAGTVQPQHF. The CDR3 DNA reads TGCGCCAGCAGCCAAGGGGCCGGAACGGTCCAGCCCCAGCATTTT.